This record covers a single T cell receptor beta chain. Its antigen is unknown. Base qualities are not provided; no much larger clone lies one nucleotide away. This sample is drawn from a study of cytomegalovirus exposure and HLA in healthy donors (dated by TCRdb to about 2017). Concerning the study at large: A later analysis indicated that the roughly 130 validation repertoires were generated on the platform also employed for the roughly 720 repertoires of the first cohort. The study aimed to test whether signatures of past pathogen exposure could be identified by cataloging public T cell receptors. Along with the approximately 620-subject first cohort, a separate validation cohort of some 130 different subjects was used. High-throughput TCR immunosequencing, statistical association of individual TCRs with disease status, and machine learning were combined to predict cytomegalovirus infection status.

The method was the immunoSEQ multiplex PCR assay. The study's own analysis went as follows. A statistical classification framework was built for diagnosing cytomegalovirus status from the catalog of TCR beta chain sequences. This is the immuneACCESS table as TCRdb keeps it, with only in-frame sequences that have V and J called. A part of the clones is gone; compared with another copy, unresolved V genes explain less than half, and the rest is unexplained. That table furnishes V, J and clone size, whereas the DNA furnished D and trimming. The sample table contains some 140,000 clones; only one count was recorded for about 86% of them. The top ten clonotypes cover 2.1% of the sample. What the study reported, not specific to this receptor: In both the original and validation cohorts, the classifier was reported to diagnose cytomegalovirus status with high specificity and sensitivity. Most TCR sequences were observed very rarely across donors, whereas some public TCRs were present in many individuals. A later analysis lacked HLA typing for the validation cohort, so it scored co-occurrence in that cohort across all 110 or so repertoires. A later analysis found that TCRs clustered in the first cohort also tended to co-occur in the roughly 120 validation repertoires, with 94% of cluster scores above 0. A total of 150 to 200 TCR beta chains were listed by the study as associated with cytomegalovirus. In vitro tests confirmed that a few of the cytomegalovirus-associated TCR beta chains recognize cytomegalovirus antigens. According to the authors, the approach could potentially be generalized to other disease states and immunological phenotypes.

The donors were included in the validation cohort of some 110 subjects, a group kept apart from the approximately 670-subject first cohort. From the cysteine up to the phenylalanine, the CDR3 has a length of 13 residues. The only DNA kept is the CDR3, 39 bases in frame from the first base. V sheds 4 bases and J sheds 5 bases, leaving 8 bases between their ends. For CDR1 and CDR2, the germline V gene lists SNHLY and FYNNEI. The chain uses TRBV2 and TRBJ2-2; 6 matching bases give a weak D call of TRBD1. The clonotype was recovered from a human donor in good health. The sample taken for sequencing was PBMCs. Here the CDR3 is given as CASSVRGTGELFF. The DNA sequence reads TGTGCCAGCAGTGTGAGGGGGACCGGGGAGCTGTTTTTT.